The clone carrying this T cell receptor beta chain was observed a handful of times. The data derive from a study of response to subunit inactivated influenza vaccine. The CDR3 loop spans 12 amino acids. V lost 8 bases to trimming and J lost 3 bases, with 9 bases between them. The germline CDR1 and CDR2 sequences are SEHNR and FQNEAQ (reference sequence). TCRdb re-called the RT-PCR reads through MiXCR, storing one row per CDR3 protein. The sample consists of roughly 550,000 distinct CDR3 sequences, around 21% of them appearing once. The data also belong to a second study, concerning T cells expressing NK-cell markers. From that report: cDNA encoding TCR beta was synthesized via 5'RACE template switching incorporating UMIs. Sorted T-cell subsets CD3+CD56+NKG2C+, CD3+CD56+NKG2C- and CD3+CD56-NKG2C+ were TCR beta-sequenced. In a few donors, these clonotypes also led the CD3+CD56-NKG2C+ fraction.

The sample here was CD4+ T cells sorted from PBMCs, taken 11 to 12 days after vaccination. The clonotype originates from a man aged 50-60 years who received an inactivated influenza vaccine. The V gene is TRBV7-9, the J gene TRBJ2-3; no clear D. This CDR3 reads CASSWATDTQYF. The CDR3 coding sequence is TGTGCCAGCTCGTGGGCTACAGATACGCAGTATTTT.